This T cell receptor beta chain was identified during a study of radiation and T cells in renal cell carcinoma. Overall study findings and caveats: No pretreatment tumor biopsies were available for baseline clonotypes.

This clone was seen a few times. Its specificity is unknown. Sequencing used immunoSEQ multiplex PCR; TCRdb keeps in-frame clones, though not all of them. The table shows 100,000 to 150,000 clones, with approximately 85% occurring only once. CDR1 LNHDA and CDR2 SQIVND come from the germline V gene (reference sequence). V lost 3 bases and J lost 6, with 10 bases in between. This CDR3 is 13 amino acids long. The time point was: blood 2 weeks post-SBRT. Treatment of the sample: 15 Gy SBRT to primary tumor, nephrectomy 4 weeks later. Radiation-treated patients gave blood at baseline, week 2 and week 4. The sequences come from blood, collected from a patient whose treatment included radiotherapy and nephrectomy. This sequence was found in a man aged 50-59 years with renal cell carcinoma. This rearrangement joins TRBV19 to TRBJ2-3; D is unresolved. The CDR3 DNA is TGTGCCAGTAGTATCGACTCCCAGGATACGCAGTATTTT. Translating it yields CASSIDSQDTQYF.